The 19 T cell receptor beta chains below all came from one sample that was sequenced in a study of OX40 agonist ivuxolimab in advanced cancers. Assay used: immunoSEQ multiplex PCR; TCRdb lists only in-frame clones, some missing. Among 20,000 to 30,000 clones listed, roughly three quarters were seen once. The source was CD4+ or CD8+ T cells sorted from blood, collected in a trial of the OX40 agonist ivuxolimab. The source is an adult with an advanced solid tumor such as melanoma, head and neck, liver or kidney cancer.

The chain couples TRBV2 to TRBJ1-1; the match to TRBD1 covers 7 bases. The CDR3 contains 11 residues. V was pared by 8 bases and J by 8 bases, with 5 bases of the junction left unmatched. The germline V gene has CDR1 SNHLY and CDR2 FYNNEI. The CDR3 nucleotides are TGTGCCAGCGTAGGGGGCTCCGAAGCTTTCTTT. Translated: CASVGGSEAFF.

This sequence joins TRBV4-2 and TRBJ1-4, with D perhaps matching TRBD1 (5 bases). Germline CDR1 and CDR2: LGHNA and YNFKEQ. The CDR3 consists of 14 residues. The V gene lost 1 base and the J gene lost 5 bases, with 8 bases spanning the gap. The CDR3 protein is CASSQGQLNEKLFF. Here the CDR3 DNA reads TGTGCCAGCAGCCAAGGACAGCTGAATGAAAAACTGTTTTTT.

CDR3 region: CASSFTSGGADTQYF. The CDR3 nucleotides are TGTGCCAGCAGCTTTACTAGCGGGGGGGCAGATACGCAGTATTTT. The chain has TRBV11-2 and TRBJ2-3, with 13 bases lining up with TRBD2. CDR3 length: 15 residues. Germline CDR1 SGHAT, CDR2 FQNNGV. V dropped 3 bases and J dropped 4; count of bases not matched to a gene: 1.

V usage is TRBV2 and J usage is TRBJ2-5; no definite D call. V was shortened by 4 bases and J by 4 bases, with 10 bases between the two germline ends. The CDR3 has 13 residues. Germline CDR1 reads SNHLY; CDR2 reads FYNNEI. The CDR3 bases are TGTGCCAGCAGTGGGGGTATTCGAGAGACCCAGTACTTC. Protein product: CASSGGIRETQYF.

The V and J genes are TRBV7-6 and TRBJ2-4, with D perhaps TRBD1 (5 bases). The germline V gene encodes CDR1 SGHVS and CDR2 FNYEAQ. V was pared by 2 bases and J by 5 bases, with 7 bases between. This CDR3 contains 13 residues. The CDR3: CASSLTGQNIQYF. The CDR3 nucleotides read TGTGCCAGCAGCTTAACAGGACAAAACATTCAGTACTTC. Looking up the rest from reference TRBV7-6 and TRBJ2-4 gives the full variable domain: GAGVSQSPRYKVTKRGQDVALRCDPISGHVSLYWYRQALGQGPEFLTYFNYEAQQDKSGLPNDRFSAERPEGSISTLTIQRTEQRDSAMYRCASSLTGQNIQYFGAGTRLSVL.

The V and J genes are TRBV7-3 and TRBJ2-6; no reliable D call. CDR3 length equals 15 residues. Germline V lookup: CDR1 SGHTA, CDR2 FQGTGA. V was trimmed by 5 bases and J by 0 bases, leaving 8 bases between them. As DNA, the CDR3 is TGTGCCAGCAGCCACGGCAACTCTGGGGCCAACGTCCTGACTTTC. It yields the protein CASSHGNSGANVLTF.

The chain recombines TRBV11-3 with TRBJ2-3, with TRBD2 as a possible D gene (7 bases). V gave up 4 bases and J gave up 3 bases, with 23 bases separating them. Germline CDR1 reads SGHNT; CDR2 reads YENEEA. This CDR3 spans 18 amino acids. The CDR3 reads CASSSMSGAGDDTDTQYF. In nucleotides, the CDR3 is TGTGCCAGCAGCTCTATGTCGGGGGCGGGAGATGATACAGATACGCAGTATTTT.

J is TRBJ2-5 and V is TRBV27; the match to TRBD1 covers 10 bases. The CDR3 is made up of 13 amino acids. The germline CDR1 and CDR2 sequences are MNHEY and SMNVEV (reference sequence). Unmatched junction bases numbered 6, after V lost 9 bases and J lost 5 bases. The CDR3 nucleotides are TGTGCCAGTCGGGACAGGGGCCGGGAGACCCAGTACTTC. Its protein product is CASRDRGRETQYF.

The rearrangement uses TRBV6-5 and TRBJ2-7; D may be TRBD2 (6 bases). Germline CDR1 MNHEY, CDR2 SVGAGI. The CDR3 spans 14 residues. V was clipped by 6 bases and J by 7 bases, with 19 bases between them. This CDR3 is CASSSGPLAGEQYF. CDR3 sequence (DNA): TGTGCCAGCAGCTCGGGACCGCTCGCGGGGGAGCAGTACTTC.

The gene calls are TRBV19 and TRBJ2-5; 7 bases line up with TRBD2. V dropped 9 bases and J dropped 7; count of bases not matched to a gene: 11. The CDR3 has 13 amino acids. The germline gives CDR1 LNHDA, CDR2 SQIVND (reference sequence). CDR3 in amino acids: CASSPGGLGTQYF. As DNA, the CDR3 is TGTGCCAGCTCCCCGGGGGGTTTAGGGACCCAGTACTTC. The complete variable domain, with remaining parts taken from reference TRBV19 and TRBJ2-5, reads DGGITQSPKYLFRKEGQNVTLSCEQNLNHDAMYWYRQDPGQGLRLIYYSQIVNDFQKGDIAEGYSVSREKKESFPLTVTSAQKNPTAFYLCASSPGGLGTQYFGPGTRLLVL.

The V call is TRBV7-9, the J call TRBJ2-7; unclear D gene. With 0 bases removed from V and 2 bases from J, the gap between germline ends came to 5 bases. This CDR3 has 13 residues. CDR1 is SEHNR and CDR2 is FQNEAQ in the germline V gene (reference sequence). The CDR3 DNA follows: TGTGCCAGCAGCTTAGCTCCAACCTACGAGCAGTACTTC. Protein sequence: CASSLAPTYEQYF.

This chain uses TRBV7-2 with TRBJ1-2; 7 nucleotides agree with TRBD1. The CDR3 totals 13 residues. From germline, CDR1 is SGHTA and CDR2 FQGNSA. Trimming took 5 bases from V and 2 from J; bases not matched to a gene: 2. CDR3 DNA: TGTGCCAGCAGCCCACAGGGGAACTATGGCTACACCTTC. As protein: CASSPQGNYGYTF.

The chain couples TRBV7-2 to TRBJ1-5, with D perhaps TRBD1 (5 bases). This CDR3 is 15 amino acids long. Trimming took 5 bases from V and 0 from J, leaving 11 bases between them. Per germline, CDR1 SGHTA and CDR2 FQGNSA. In DNA, the CDR3 is TGTGCCAGCAGCCCCCAGGGCCTTAGCAATCAGCCCCAGCATTTT. Its translation is CASSPQGLSNQPQHF.

The V gene is TRBV18, the J gene TRBJ1-2; perhaps TRBD1 as D (6 bases). The germline CDR1 and CDR2 sequences are KGHSH and LQKENI. The CDR3 covers 17 residues. V was clipped by 1 base and J by 4 bases, with 19 bases between them. As DNA, the CDR3 is TGTGCCAGCTCACCACGCGAGGGACAAACAGGGAGCTATGGCTACACCTTC. Encoded protein: CASSPREGQTGSYGYTF. The variable domain in full, completed from reference TRBV18 and TRBJ1-2, reads NAGVMQNPRHLVRRRGQEARLRCSPMKGHSHVYWYRQLPEEGLKFMVYLQKENIIDESGMPKERFSAEFPKEGPSILRIQQVVRGDSAAYFCASSPREGQTGSYGYTFGSGTRLTVV.

This rearrangement joins TRBV19 to TRBJ1-1; 7 nucleotides align to TRBD1. Germline V gives CDR1 LNHDA, CDR2 SQIVND (reference sequence). The CDR3 is 15 residues long. With 5 bases clipped from V and 2 bases from J, the junction kept 8 bases outside the gene matches. The CDR3 spells CASSFHRGVNTEAFF. Here the CDR3 DNA reads TGTGCCAGTAGTTTCCACAGGGGCGTAAACACTGAAGCTTTCTTT.

The table lists this clone with a count of one. CDR3 sequence (DNA): TGTGCCAGCAGTTTCTCGGGGGGTGGAGATACGCAGTATTTT. Residues: CASSFSGGGDTQYF. This chain joins TRBV5-6 and TRBJ2-3, with TRBD2 matching 7 bases. Per the germline V gene, CDR1 is SGHDT and CDR2 is YYEEEE. This CDR3 comprises 14 residues. Germline trimming cut 5 bases from V and 5 bases from J; bases unmatched to any gene: 8.

CDR3 DNA: TGTGCCAGCAGCTTTTATGCGGGAGGGATAAACAATGAGCAGTTCTTC. Its translation is CASSFYAGGINNEQFF. The V gene is TRBV5-4, the J gene TRBJ2-1; 9 positions match TRBD2. This CDR3 is 16 amino acids long. After removal of 2 bases from V and 5 bases from J, the junction contained 8 bases not matched to a gene. Germline V CDR1 and CDR2: SGHNT, YYREEE (reference sequence). Supplemented by reference TRBV5-4 and TRBJ2-1, the full variable domain reads ETGVTQSPTHLIKTRGQQVTLRCSSQSGHNTVSWYQQALGQGPQFIFQYYREEENGRGNFPPRFSGLQFPNYSSELNVNALELDDSALYLCASSFYAGGINNEQFFGPGTRLTVL.

This chain joins TRBV19 and TRBJ2-5; a possible D gene is TRBD2 (5 bases). This CDR3 is built from 13 residues. Trimming pared 2 bases from V and 5 bases from J, leaving 9 bases between. Germline CDR1 is LNHDA and CDR2 is SQIVND (reference sequence). The CDR3 DNA sequence: TGTGCCAGTAGTATATCGGGATCGGAGACCCAGTACTTC. This gives the protein CASSISGSETQYF.

The chain is built from TRBV5-1 and TRBJ1-1; 9 bases map to TRBD1. Germline CDR1 is SGHRS and CDR2 is YFSETQ. V gave up 4 bases and J gave up 1 base; unmatched junction bases: 2. The CDR3 extends over 14 amino acids. CDR3 residues: CASSMTGGNTEAFF. In DNA form, the CDR3 reads TGCGCCAGCAGCATGACAGGGGGGAACACTGAAGCTTTCTTT.